This T cell receptor beta chain was captured by sequencing in a study of cytomegalovirus exposure and HLA in healthy donors. PCR involved 60 Vbeta and 13 Jbeta primers. Repertoires were generated with immunoSEQ multiplex PCR, while TCRdb's copy carries only in-frame clones and drops some. The repertoire holds 120,000 or so clones, with around three quarters as singletons. V was clipped by 2 bases and J by 1 base, with 11 bases between them. Germline lookup yields CDR1 SGHRS and CDR2 YFSETQ. This CDR3 comprises 15 residues. This TCR was sampled from a man in his forties in good health and CMV-seronegative. The material sequenced was PBMCs. The rearrangement joins TRBV5-1 to TRBJ2-3, with D perhaps matching TRBD1 (6 bases). The CDR3 DNA reads TGCGCCAGCAGCTTTAGGGCAGGGGGCACAGATACGCAGTATTTT. Its translation: CASSFRAGGTDTQYF.